This is a list of T cell receptor beta chains from one sample in a study of T cells in Graves' hyperthyroidism and ophthalmopathy. TCRdb re-derived calls from the multiplex PCR reads in MiXCR, one entry per CDR3 protein. Of about 710,000 distinct CDR3 sequences listed, 16% are singletons. Specimen: blood. The receptors here all came from a man younger than 35 with Graves' hyperthyroidism. Each CDR3 is given with its conserved first and last residue. A D gene is named only where the DNA matches it firmly. Size values are once, few and many counts, or a class for expanded clones, and some rows have none.

J: TRBJ2-3; D: TRBD2; V: TRBV9; size: -; length: 16; CDR3: CASSVTSGSDTDTQYF; DNA: TGTGCCAGCAGCGTAACTAGCGGGAGTGACACAGATACGCAGTATTTT
J: TRBJ2-7; D: -; V: TRBV15; size: -; length: 13; CDR3: CATSRRLNYEQYF; DNA: TGTGCCACCAGCAGAAGACTTAACTACGAGCAGTACTTC
J: TRBJ2-1; D: -; V: TRBV12-3/TRBV12-4; size: many; length: 15; CDR3: CASSLQGVSYNEQFF; DNA: TGTGCCAGCAGTTTACAGGGAGTTTCCTACAATGAGCAGTTCTTC
J: TRBJ1-1; D: -; V: TRBV29-1; size: -; length: 13; CDR3: CSVVGRMNTEAFF; DNA: TGCAGCGTCGTGGGACGGATGAACACTGAAGCTTTCTTT
J: TRBJ1-1; D: -; V: TRBV5-1; size: many; length: 13; CDR3: CASSLDVATEAFF; DNA: TGCGCCAGCAGCTTGGACGTGGCCACTGAAGCTTTCTTT
J: TRBJ1-5; D: -; V: TRBV28; size: few; length: 14; CDR3: CASSLNRDDQPQHF; DNA: TGTGCCAGCAGTTTAAACAGGGACGACCAGCCCCAGCATTTT
J: TRBJ2-5; D: TRBD2; V: TRBV11-2; size: many; length: 17; CDR3: CASSLIFGSGSQETQYF; DNA: TGTGCCAGCAGCTTAATTTTTGGAAGCGGGAGCCAAGAGACCCAGTACTTC
J: TRBJ2-1; D: -; V: TRBV7-9; size: few; length: 12; CDR3: CASSGPQLEQFF; DNA: TGTGCCAGCTCGGGACCTCAGCTTGAGCAGTTCTTC
J: TRBJ1-3; D: -; V: TRBV7-8; size: once; length: 16; CDR3: CASSLVSLSSGNTIYF; DNA: TGTGCCAGCAGCTTAGTTTCCCTCTCCTCTGGAAACACCATATATTTT
J: TRBJ2-7; D: TRBD1; V: TRBV28; size: many; length: 14; CDR3: CASSIPGQGYEQYF; DNA: TGTGCCAGCAGCATCCCGGGACAGGGGTACGAGCAGTACTTC
J: TRBJ1-5; D: -; V: TRBV20-1; size: -; length: 10; CDR3: CSASLGAQHF; DNA: TGCAGTGCTAGTTTGGGGGCCCAGCATTTT
J: TRBJ1-2; D: -; V: TRBV10-3; size: -; length: 13; CDR3: CAISDRADYGYTF; DNA: TGTGCCATCAGTGACAGGGCGGACTATGGCTACACCTTC
J: TRBJ1-5; D: -; V: TRBV15; size: few; length: 13; CDR3: CATSLGQGTPQHF; DNA: TGTGCCACCAGTTTGGGGCAGGGTACGCCCCAGCATTTT
J: TRBJ1-6; D: -; V: TRBV5-1; size: few; length: 16; CDR3: CASSFSPRGDNSPLHF; DNA: TGCGCCAGCAGCTTCTCCCCCAGGGGCGATAATTCACCCCTCCACTTT
J: TRBJ1-2; D: -; V: TRBV20-1; size: few; length: 10; CDR3: CSASRVGYTF; DNA: TGCAGTGCTAGTAGGGTCGGCTACACCTTC
J: TRBJ2-7; D: TRBD2; V: TRBV27; size: -; length: 15; CDR3: CASSLLGGRAHEQYF; DNA: TGTGCCAGCAGTTTATTGGGCGGGAGGGCCCACGAGCAGTACTTC
J: TRBJ2-6; D: -; V: TRBV28; size: -; length: 14; CDR3: CASAGPSGANVLTF; DNA: TGTGCCAGCGCCGGTCCCTCTGGGGCCAACGTCCTGACTTTC
J: TRBJ1-5; D: TRBD1; V: TRBV2; size: few; length: 15; CDR3: CASRIGQGGNQPQHF; DNA: TGTGCCAGCAGGATCGGACAGGGAGGCAATCAGCCCCAGCATTTT
J: TRBJ2-1; D: TRBD2; V: TRBV6-1; size: -; length: 19; CDR3: CASSPGTSDLGWARHEQFF; DNA: TGTGCCAGCAGCCCAGGGACTAGCGACCTCGGGTGGGCCCGCCATGAGCAGTTCTTC
J: TRBJ2-5; D: -; V: TRBV27; size: many; length: 15; CDR3: CASSLSSRWQETQYF; DNA: TGTGCCAGCAGTTTATCTTCCAGGTGGCAAGAGACCCAGTACTTC
J: TRBJ2-1; D: TRBD2; V: TRBV6-2/TRBV6-3; size: many; length: 17; CDR3: CASSRSAGLADYNEQFF; DNA: TGTGCCAGCAGTCGCTCCGCGGGACTAGCGGACTACAATGAGCAGTTCTTC
J: TRBJ2-7; D: TRBD1; V: TRBV10-3; size: few; length: 15; CDR3: CATHDSADRGAEQYF; DNA: TGTGCCACCCACGATTCTGCGGACAGGGGGGCCGAGCAGTACTTC
J: TRBJ2-7; D: -; V: TRBV28; size: many; length: 14; CDR3: CASRERVTYYEQYF; DNA: TGTGCCAGCAGAGAAAGGGTAACTTACTACGAGCAGTACTTC
J: TRBJ1-1; D: -; V: TRBV28; size: -; length: 15; CDR3: CASSFNPPANTEAFF; DNA: TGTGCCAGCAGTTTTAACCCGCCAGCGAACACTGAAGCTTTCTTT
J: TRBJ1-2; D: -; V: TRBV18; size: many; length: 12; CDR3: CASSPRGGGYTF; DNA: TGTGCCAGCTCACCACGCGGAGGTGGCTACACCTTC
J: TRBJ1-5; D: -; V: TRBV20-1; size: few; length: 15; CDR3: CSAGRGAPGNQPQHF; DNA: TGCAGTGCAGGTCGGGGGGCGCCGGGCAATCAGCCCCAGCATTTT
J: TRBJ2-3; D: -; V: TRBV3-1; size: few; length: 14; CDR3: CASSQVIGLDTQYF; DNA: TGTGCCAGCAGCCAAGTAATCGGATTAGATACGCAGTATTTT
J: TRBJ1-1; D: -; V: TRBV28; size: few; length: 14; CDR3: CASNYGQRGAEAFF; DNA: TGTGCCAGCAACTACGGGCAGAGGGGCGCTGAAGCTTTCTTT
J: TRBJ2-1; D: TRBD2; V: TRBV7-2; size: many; length: 14; CDR3: CASGLAGVGNEQFF; DNA: TGTGCCAGCGGCCTAGCGGGAGTTGGTAATGAGCAGTTCTTC
J: TRBJ2-3; D: -; V: TRBV24-1; size: many; length: 16; CDR3: CATSDLAGQSTDTQYF; DNA: TGTGCCACCAGTGATCTCGCGGGACAGAGCACAGATACGCAGTATTTT
J: TRBJ2-7; D: TRBD2; V: TRBV3-1; size: -; length: 15; CDR3: CASRRGLAATYEQYF; DNA: TGTGCCAGCAGACGAGGACTAGCGGCCACCTACGAGCAGTACTTC
J: TRBJ2-1; D: TRBD2; V: TRBV27; size: -; length: 16; CDR3: CASSLWPSGVYNEQFF; DNA: TGTGCCAGCAGTTTATGGCCCAGCGGGGTTTACAATGAGCAGTTCTTC
J: TRBJ2-3; D: -; V: TRBV7-2; size: -; length: 15; CDR3: CASSLVGAGGDTQYF; DNA: TGTGCCAGCAGCTTAGTTGGAGCCGGAGGAGATACGCAGTATTTT
J: TRBJ1-5; D: -; V: TRBV5-1; size: -; length: 15; CDR3: CASSFGASTDQPQHF; DNA: TGCGCCAGCAGCTTTGGAGCCAGTACCGATCAGCCCCAGCATTTT
J: TRBJ1-6; D: TRBD1; V: TRBV20-1; size: -; length: 15; CDR3: CSARRGGQAPSPLHF; DNA: TGCAGTGCCCGGCGAGGGGGACAGGCACCTTCACCCCTCCACTTT